The 28 T cell receptor beta chains below were found in one sample sequenced in a study of T cell responses to AZD1222 COVID-19 vaccine. Clones were read by immunoSEQ multiplex PCR, and TCRdb kept only the in-frame ones, dropping some. The sample includes roughly 180,000 clones, roughly nine tenths of them seen just once. The sequenced sample was peripheral blood, obtained 28 days after the second AZD1222 dose. The receptors were sampled from an adult who received the AZD1222 COVID-19 vaccine.

The chain links TRBV6-2 or TRBV6-3 to TRBJ1-6; D gene unclear. The germline gives CDR1 MNHEY, CDR2 SVGEGT. CDR3 length equals 14 residues. V was pared by 2 bases and J by 7 bases, with 9 bases between. CDR3 sequence (DNA): TGTGCCAGCAGTTACCTGGGCCTCAATTCACCCCTCCACTTT. Residues: CASSYLGLNSPLHF.

The chain joins TRBV11-3 to TRBJ2-2; D not certain. Trimming left V 5 bases short and J 3 bases short, with 19 bases between. The CDR3 has 17 amino acids. Per germline, CDR1 SGHNT and CDR2 YENEEA. The CDR3 protein is CASSPGLSSWDTGELFF. The CDR3 coding sequence is TGTGCCAGCAGCCCTGGGCTCTCCTCTTGGGACACCGGGGAGCTGTTTTTT.

J is TRBJ2-5 and V is TRBV4-1, with 7 nucleotides matching TRBD1. The CDR3 loop spans 15 amino acids. Trimming removed 0 bases from V and 5 bases from J; junction bases left unmatched: 6. CDR1 MGHRA and CDR2 YSYEKL come from the germline V gene. The CDR3 protein is CASSQEDRFEETQYF. Written as DNA, the CDR3 is TGCGCCAGCAGCCAAGAGGACAGGTTCGAGGAGACCCAGTACTTC.

This rearrangement joins TRBV7-2 to TRBJ2-7, with 8 bases fitting TRBD1. After removal of 4 bases from V and 0 bases from J, the junction contained 8 bases not matched to a gene. Germline V gene sequence: CDR1 SGHTA, CDR2 FQGNSA. The CDR3 is 16 residues long. This chain's CDR3 is CASSSQGTGSSYEQYF. The CDR3 nucleotides are TGTGCCAGCAGCTCACAAGGGACAGGAAGCTCCTACGAGCAGTACTTC.

The CDR3 sequence is CASKAGGYNEQFF. In DNA form, the CDR3 reads TGTGCCAGTAAGGCAGGGGGCTACAATGAGCAGTTCTTC. The chain joins TRBV19 to TRBJ2-1, with 7 bases matching TRBD1. CDR3 length equals 13 residues. Trimming removed 7 bases from V and 3 bases from J; junction bases left unmatched: 3. In germline, CDR1 is LNHDA, CDR2 SQIVND (reference sequence).

The V gene is TRBV7-2, the J gene TRBJ1-2, with a possible D match to TRBD1 (5 bases). Germline V gene sequence: CDR1 SGHTA, CDR2 FQGNSA. The CDR3 is 14 amino acids. V lost 6 bases and J 2 bases, leaving 13 bases between the germline ends. CDR3 protein: CASRPGGVNYGYTF. The CDR3 region has the DNA TGTGCCAGCAGACCCGGGGGGGTAAACTATGGCTACACCTTC.

V and J are TRBV29-1 and TRBJ2-1, with 7 bases identical to TRBD2. V trimming: 4 bases; J trimming: 7 bases; junction bases outside the gene matches: 4. The CDR3 sequence is 12 residues long. Germline V gene lookup returns CDR1 SQVTM and CDR2 ANQGSEA. This CDR3 is CSVGQRGNEQFF. CDR3 DNA: TGCAGCGTTGGCCAGCGGGGTAATGAGCAGTTCTTC.

The V and J genes are TRBV9 and TRBJ2-2; D gene uncertain. Per germline, CDR1 SGDLS and CDR2 YYNGEE. Trimming removed 0 bases at V and 2 bases at J, with 5 bases between. The CDR3 loop spans 14 amino acids. The CDR3 DNA reads as TGTGCCAGCAGCGTAGTACTTAACACCGGGGAGCTGTTTTTT. This gives the protein CASSVVLNTGELFF.

The V gene is TRBV11-3, the J gene TRBJ1-5; D gene unclear. V was clipped by 5 bases and J by 5 bases, with 7 bases between them. The germline V gene encodes CDR1 SGHNT and CDR2 YENEEA. The CDR3 is 12 residues long. The CDR3 region is CASSHGDQPQHF. CDR3 in DNA: TGTGCCAGCAGCCACGGCGATCAGCCCCAGCATTTT.

The chain uses TRBV7-8 and TRBJ2-1; weak D call: TRBD1 (5 bases). V was trimmed by 2 bases and J by 0 bases, leaving 8 bases between them. There are 15 residues in the CDR3. Germline loops: CDR1 SGHVS, CDR2 FQNEAQ. The CDR3 region has the DNA TGTGCCAGCAGCTTATACAGGAGCTCCTACAATGAGCAGTTCTTC. Its translation: CASSLYRSSYNEQFF.

This chain uses TRBV30 with TRBJ2-3; D is ambiguous. Deletions cut 1 base from V and 0 bases from J, with 5 bases between. CDR1 GTSNPN and CDR2 SVGIG come from the germline V gene (reference sequence). The CDR3 totals 13 residues. The CDR3 DNA sequence: TGTGCCTGGAGTGATGCGAGCACAGATACGCAGTATTTT. It encodes CAWSDASTDTQYF.

The chain joins TRBV6-5 to TRBJ1-5; the match to TRBD1 covers 9 bases. The length of the CDR3 is 16 residues. V lost 4 bases, J lost 5 bases, and 9 bases stayed unmatched. Per the germline V gene, CDR1 is MNHEY and CDR2 is SVGAGI. The CDR3 DNA is TGTGCCAGCAGTTTCGAACCCGGGGACAGGGATCAGCCCCAGCATTTT. Residues: CASSFEPGDRDQPQHF.

This chain links TRBV19 with TRBJ2-1, with 7 positions matching TRBD2. The trim removed 5 bases at V and 0 bases at J, leaving 4 bases unmatched. Germline V gene lookup returns CDR1 LNHDA and CDR2 SQIVND (reference sequence). CDR3 size: 15 residues. Here the CDR3 DNA reads TGTGCCAGTAGTGCTACTAGCGTCTCCTACAATGAGCAGTTCTTC. As protein: CASSATSVSYNEQFF.

The chain recombines TRBV6-1 with TRBJ1-3; D gene uncertain. Germline loops: CDR1 MNHNS, CDR2 SASEGT. The CDR3 runs 16 residues. Between the trimmed V and J ends, which lost 3 bases and 4 bases, there was a span of 16 bases. The CDR3 sequence: CASSEQIRRGGNTIYF. In nucleotides, the CDR3 is TGTGCCAGCAGTGAGCAGATCAGGCGGGGAGGAAACACCATATATTTT.

The genes are TRBV10-1 and TRBJ1-2, with D maybe TRBD1 (6 bases). The CDR3 is 18 amino acids. Germline V lookup: CDR1 WNHNN, CDR2 SYGVQD (reference sequence). The V end lost 6 bases, the J end lost 1 base, and 24 bases lay between the germline ends. The CDR3 is CASRLPEQGAGLNYGYTF. DNA of the CDR3: TGCGCCAGCAGACTCCCTGAACAGGGAGCAGGCCTTAACTATGGCTACACCTTC.

The rearrangement links TRBV4-1 to TRBJ1-1; maybe TRBD1 (5 bases). The CDR3 runs to 14 residues. V lost 4 bases and J 6 bases, leaving 15 bases between the germline ends. Germline loops: CDR1 MGHRA, CDR2 YSYEKL. The CDR3 DNA sequence: TGCGCCAGCAGCCTAGGCGGGGGGACGGCTGAAGCTTTCTTT. Amino acid sequence: CASSLGGGTAEAFF.

The chain combines TRBV7-8 with TRBJ2-1; D gene ambiguous. Germline CDR1 and CDR2: SGHVS and FQNEAQ. Between the trimmed V and J ends, which lost 8 bases and 2 bases, there was a span of 7 bases. The CDR3 totals 12 residues. The DNA for the CDR3 is TGTGCCAGCGGGTCGACCTACAATGAGCAGTTCTTC. This codes for CASGSTYNEQFF.

The V call is TRBV19, the J call TRBJ1-1, with 8 bases fitting TRBD1. The CDR3 loop spans 12 amino acids. Trimming cost V 3 bases and J 8 bases; bases outside gene matches: 2. Looked up from germline, CDR1 is LNHDA and CDR2 is SQIVND (reference sequence). CDR3 residues: CASSIRTGEAFF. CDR3 sequence (DNA): TGTGCCAGTAGTATTCGGACAGGGGAAGCTTTCTTT.

The chain joins TRBV12-3 or TRBV12-4 to TRBJ1-2; D is ambiguous. The V and J ends lost 2 bases and 2 bases respectively, with 6 bases between them. This CDR3 spans 13 amino acids. CDR3 residues: CASSLRENYGYTF. The CDR3 nucleotides are TGTGCCAGCAGTTTAAGGGAAAACTATGGCTACACCTTC.

The V and J genes are TRBV10-3 and TRBJ1-1, with a possible D match to TRBD1 (6 bases). Trimming removed 2 bases from V and 7 bases from J, with 14 bases in between. Germline V gene lookup returns CDR1 ENHRY and CDR2 SYGVKD. The length of the CDR3 is 14 residues. The CDR3 spells CAISEIGGRGEAFF. The CDR3 coding sequence is TGTGCCATCAGTGAGATTGGGGGCAGAGGTGAAGCTTTCTTT.

The chain combines TRBV6-6 with TRBJ1-5; possible D gene TRBD1, 6 bases. Germline assignment: CDR1 MNHNY and CDR2 SVGAGI (reference sequence). CDR3 length equals 13 residues. Deletions cut 6 bases from V and 6 bases from J, with 12 bases between. This chain's CDR3 is CASRLQGPQPQHF. The CDR3 DNA reads as TGTGCCAGCAGATTACAGGGTCCTCAGCCCCAGCATTTT.

In this sample, this clone turned up once. The chain employs TRBV19 and TRBJ1-4, with D unclear. With 3 bases removed from V and 7 bases from J, the gap between germline ends came to 18 bases. In germline, CDR1 is LNHDA, CDR2 SQIVND (reference sequence). The CDR3 consists of 16 residues. In DNA, the CDR3 is TGTGCCAGTAGTATCAACGGAGTCAATGGTGGTGAAAAACTGTTTTTT. Encoded protein: CASSINGVNGGEKLFF.

The V call is TRBV15, the J call TRBJ1-1; D unresolved. This CDR3 has 11 amino acids. The V end was cut by 3 bases, the J end by 8 bases, with 7 bases between. The germline V gene encodes CDR1 LNHNV and CDR2 YYDKDF (reference sequence). The chain's CDR3 is CATSSGTEAFF. In nucleotides, the CDR3 is TGTGCCACCAGCAGCGGAACCGAAGCTTTCTTT.

The chain carries TRBV7-8 and TRBJ2-3; 8 bases match TRBD1. J was trimmed by 0 bases and V by 3 bases; bases with no gene match: 11. The CDR3 extends over 18 amino acids. Germline V gene lookup returns CDR1 SGHVS and CDR2 FQNEAQ. CDR3 protein: CASSFRQGSLSSTDTQYF. CDR3 coding DNA: TGTGCCAGCAGCTTTAGACAGGGGAGCCTTTCTAGCACAGATACGCAGTATTTT. Full variable domain (remainder filled in from reference TRBV7-8 and TRBJ2-3): GAGVSQSPRYKVAKRGQDVALRCDPISGHVSLFWYQQALGQGPEFLTYFQNEAQLDKSGLPSDRFFAERPEGSVSTLKIQRTQQEDSAVYLCASSFRQGSLSSTDTQYFGPGTRLTVL.

The rearrangement uses TRBV4-1 and TRBJ2-1, with D tentatively TRBD2 (5 bases). Germline V gene lookup returns CDR1 MGHRA and CDR2 YSYEKL. Trimming shortened V by 2 bases and J by 8 bases, and 13 bases separated the two germline ends. There are 14 residues in the CDR3. CDR3 region: CASSQRTGMDEQFF. DNA of the CDR3: TGCGCCAGCAGCCAAAGGACGGGGATGGATGAGCAGTTCTTC.

The chain joins TRBV7-3 to TRBJ2-2; the match to TRBD2 covers 8 bases. Germline V gene lookup returns CDR1 SGHTA and CDR2 FQGTGA. J gave up 4 bases and V 2 bases, and 3 bases lay outside the gene matches. The CDR3 has 15 residues. The CDR3 DNA reads TGTGCCAGCAGCTTAGCGGGGGGCAGCACCGGGGAGCTGTTTTTT. Translation gives CASSLAGGSTGELFF.

The chain has TRBV12-3 or TRBV12-4 and TRBJ2-5; D is perhaps TRBD2 (5 bases). The germline V and J ends were trimmed by 4 bases and 10 bases, with 10 bases remaining between them. This CDR3 has 11 amino acids. The CDR3 spells CASSSLEVQYF. In DNA form, the CDR3 reads TGTGCCAGCAGTTCCTTGGAGGTCCAGTACTTC.

The V gene is TRBV5-1, the J gene TRBJ2-7; D is ambiguous. Germline V CDR1 and CDR2: SGHRS, YFSETQ. The CDR3 is 14 residues long. The ends were cut back, 4 bases at V and 2 bases at J, with 13 bases in the middle. Written as DNA, the CDR3 is TGCGCCAGCAGCCACCCTGGACCGACCTACGAGCAGTACTTC. It translates to CASSHPGPTYEQYF.